The entry below describes one TCR beta chain. Sequencing was performed with immunoSEQ multiplex PCR; in TCRdb, only in-frame clones are kept and a portion is missing. This sample has about 160,000 clones, with roughly 93% found just once. The sample comes from a study of blood T cell repertoires in COVID-19. The germline V gene encodes CDR1 SGHDT and CDR2 YYEEEE. Trimming cost V 0 bases and J 0 bases; bases outside gene matches: 0. The CDR3 sequence is 15 residues long. V and J are TRBV5-6 and TRBJ1-3; 7 bases map to TRBD1. This TCR came from a man between 18 and 35 years old with acute or convalescent COVID-19. What was sequenced was peripheral blood. CDR3 nucleotides: TGTGCCAGCAGCTTGGGGACAGGCTCTGGAAACACCATATATTTT. Translation: CASSLGTGSGNTIYF.